Below, 19 T cell receptor beta chains from the same sample are listed, as sequenced in a study of cytomegalovirus exposure and HLA in healthy donors. Only in-frame clones appear in the TCRdb table, and some are missing; sequencing was by immunoSEQ multiplex PCR. The sample comprises fewer than 120,000 clones, roughly nine tenths of which are singletons, and about 2% rests with the top ten. The material sequenced was PBMCs. All receptors come from a woman aged 18-29 years in good health and CMV-seronegative.

The chain is built from TRBV14 and TRBJ2-7; no definite D call. V dropped 3 bases and J dropped 0 bases, with 15 bases sitting between them. In germline, CDR1 is SGHDN, CDR2 FVKESK. The CDR3 has 16 residues. CDR3 in amino acids: CASSQNVAWSSYEQYF. The CDR3 DNA reads TGTGCCAGCAGCCAGAACGTCGCCTGGAGCTCCTACGAGCAGTACTTC.

This clone is a singleton in its sample. The chain is built from TRBV9 and TRBJ2-7, with 7 bases lining up with TRBD1. The CDR3 loop spans 13 amino acids. Losses at the gene ends were 4 bases for V and 3 bases for J; bases not matched to a gene: 4. Germline V lookup: CDR1 SGDLS, CDR2 YYNGEE. The CDR3 is CASSSGQDYEQYF. The CDR3 DNA follows: TGTGCCAGCAGCTCCGGACAGGACTACGAGCAGTACTTC. Together with reference TRBV9 and TRBJ2-7, the CDR3 gives the full variable domain: DSGVTQTPKHLITATGQRVTLRCSPRSGDLSVYWYQQSLDQGLQFLIQYYNGEERAKGNILERFSAQQFPDLHSELNLSSLELGDSALYFCASSSGQDYEQYFGPGTRLTVT.

A single count supports this clone. The chain combines TRBV7-6 with TRBJ2-7; D gene unclear. The CDR3 has 13 residues. Looked up from germline, CDR1 is SGHVS and CDR2 is FNYEAQ. The ends were cut back, 2 bases at V and 2 bases at J, with 7 bases in the middle. The CDR3 DNA reads as TGTGCCAGCAGCTTACGCGCCGCCTACGAGCAGTACTTC. Amino acids: CASSLRAAYEQYF.

The chain links TRBV25-1 to TRBJ1-1; D is possibly TRBD1 (6 bases). Germline lookup yields CDR1 MGHDK and CDR2 SYGVNS. Trimming took off 3 bases at V and 11 bases at J, with 16 bases between the two ends. CDR3 length: 13 residues. The chain's CDR3 is CASSDPTGLSAFF. The DNA for the CDR3 is TGTGCCAGCAGTGATCCTACAGGGTTGTCTGCTTTCTTT.

The chain carries TRBV4-3 and TRBJ2-7; possible D gene TRBD2, 6 bases. V was shortened by 1 base and J by 5 bases, with 21 bases between the two germline ends. Germline CDR1 is LGHNA and CDR2 is YSLEER. The CDR3 sequence is 17 residues long. CDR3 sequence (DNA): TGCGCCAGCAGCCAAGCCGCGCCCCCCGGGACTTACAACGAGCAGTACTTC. Encoded protein: CASSQAAPPGTYNEQYF.

The chain has TRBV11-2 and TRBJ1-2; D uncertain. V lost 2 bases and J 4 bases, leaving 11 bases between the germline ends. This CDR3 has 14 amino acids. Per germline, CDR1 SGHAT and CDR2 FQNNGV. CDR3 nucleotide sequence: TGTGCCAGCAGCTTATATAGAAATCTCTATGGCTACACCTTC. Its protein is CASSLYRNLYGYTF.

The chain couples TRBV7-9 to TRBJ1-1, with D tentatively TRBD1 (5 bases). Trimming took off 5 bases at V and 5 bases at J, with 12 bases between the two ends. The CDR3 extends over 13 amino acids. The V gene's germline CDR1 is SEHNR and CDR2 FQNEAQ (reference sequence). The CDR3 sequence: CASSSQGKTEAFF. In DNA form, the CDR3 reads TGTGCCAGCAGCAGTCAGGGTAAGACTGAAGCTTTCTTT.

The gene calls are TRBV28 and TRBJ2-5; 7 bases map to TRBD1. V lost 2 bases and J lost 5; bases outside the gene matches: 5. Per germline, CDR1 MDHEN and CDR2 SYDVKM. This CDR3 has 14 residues. CDR3 sequence reads: CASSLLYRGETQYF. The CDR3 bases are TGTGCCAGCAGTTTACTCTACAGGGGTGAGACCCAGTACTTC.

The chain is built from TRBV5-4 and TRBJ2-1; D possibly corresponds to TRBD2 (6 bases). CDR1 and CDR2 from the germline V gene are SGHNT and YYREEE (reference sequence). This CDR3 is built from 15 residues. Trimming took off 3 bases at V and 1 base at J, with 11 bases between the two ends. This chain's CDR3 is CASSYEGGSYNEQFF. The DNA of the CDR3 is TGTGCCAGCAGCTATGAGGGAGGTTCCTACAATGAGCAGTTCTTC.

There are a few counts of this clone. CDR3: CASRNRGNQPQHF. DNA of the CDR3: TGTGCCAGCAGAAACAGGGGCAATCAGCCCCAGCATTTT. The rearrangement joins TRBV28 to TRBJ1-5; D perhaps matches TRBD1 (6 bases). V was shortened by 6 bases and J by 2 bases, with 8 bases between the two germline ends. Germline-derived CDR1 and CDR2 are MDHEN and SYDVKM. This CDR3 has 13 amino acids.

The rearrangement joins TRBV13 to TRBJ2-3; 7 bases map to TRBD1. V was pared by 6 bases and J by 4 bases, with 7 bases of the junction left unmatched. The CDR3 loop spans 14 amino acids. Germline V lookup: CDR1 PRHDT, CDR2 FYEKMQ (reference sequence). For the CDR3, the DNA is TGTGCCAGCAGTCCAGACAGGGTGGCAGATACGCAGTATTTT. This encodes CASSPDRVADTQYF. Based on the CDR3 plus reference TRBV13 and TRBJ2-3, the full variable domain is AAGVIQSPRHLIKEKRETATLKCYPIPRHDTVYWYQQGPGQDPQFLISFYEKMQSDKGSIPDRFSAQQFSDYHSELNMSSLELGDSALYFCASSPDRVADTQYFGPGTRLTVL.

V and J are TRBV10-1 and TRBJ1-5; 8 bases are a match to TRBD1. After removal of 5 bases from V and 5 bases from J, the junction contained 14 bases not matched to a gene. The CDR3 length is 17 residues. The V gene's germline CDR1 is WNHNN and CDR2 SYGVQD (reference sequence). The DNA of the CDR3 is TGCGCCAGCAGTACCGTCGGAGAGGACAGGGACGATCAGCCCCAGCATTTT. Its translation: CASSTVGEDRDDQPQHF.

J is TRBJ1-2 and V is TRBV7-2; 8 bases align to TRBD1. J lost 7 bases, V lost 1 base, and 2 bases had no gene match. The V gene's germline CDR1 is SGHTA and CDR2 FQGNSA. The CDR3 contains 13 residues. CDR3 nucleotides: TGTGCCAGCAGCTTAGGACAGGGGTTTGGCTACACCTTC. This encodes CASSLGQGFGYTF.

The V gene is TRBV6-6, the J gene TRBJ2-7, with TRBD1 matching 8 bases. Germline assignment: CDR1 MNHNY and CDR2 SVGAGI (reference sequence). There are 16 residues in the CDR3. J was trimmed by 4 bases and V by 7 bases; bases with no gene match: 15. CDR3 bases: TGTGCCAGCACTCGAGGTGGGGCAGGGGGCCAGTACGAGCAGTACTTC. This gives the protein CASTRGGAGGQYEQYF.

The chain recombines TRBV6-5 with TRBJ1-6; tentative D call: TRBD1 (6 bases). The germline gives CDR1 MNHEY, CDR2 SVGAGI. The CDR3 loop spans 15 amino acids. The V gene lost 4 bases and the J gene lost 3 bases, with 10 bases spanning the gap. The chain's CDR3 is CASSSDSNYNSPLHF. CDR3 DNA sequence: TGTGCCAGCAGTTCGGACAGCAACTATAATTCACCCCTCCACTTT.

The chain links TRBV7-2 to TRBJ2-1, with 9 nucleotides matching TRBD1. V dropped 1 base and J dropped 4; count of bases not matched to a gene: 2. CDR1 and CDR2 (germline): SGHTA, FQGNSA. The CDR3 loop spans 15 amino acids. The CDR3 reads CASSLVDRGYNEQFF. The CDR3 nucleotides read TGTGCCAGCAGCTTAGTAGACAGGGGGTACAATGAGCAGTTCTTC.

The V gene is TRBV12-5, the J gene TRBJ1-1; 7 nucleotides line up with TRBD1. The CDR3 extends over 17 amino acids. J gave up 1 base and V 5 bases, and 13 bases lay outside the gene matches. Germline CDR1 is LGHNT and CDR2 is FRNRAP. CDR3 sequence reads: CASGRTGDFNRNTEAFF. DNA for the CDR3: TGTGCTAGTGGTCGGACAGGCGATTTTAATCGGAACACTGAAGCTTTCTTT. The variable domain in full, with the rest retrieved from reference TRBV12-5 and TRBJ1-1, is DARVTQTPRHKVTEMGQEVTMRCQPILGHNTVFWYRQTMMQGLELLAYFRNRAPLDDSGMPKDRFSAEMPDATLATLKIQPSEPRDSAVYFCASGRTGDFNRNTEAFFGQGTRLTVV.

The chain carries TRBV18 and TRBJ1-1; 9 nucleotides line up with TRBD1. The V and J ends lost 3 bases and 4 bases, in that order; junction bases with no gene match: 3. The CDR3 has 14 residues. Germline V CDR1 and CDR2: KGHSH, LQKENI. The CDR3 sequence: CASSPPDRGTEAFF. The CDR3 DNA is TGTGCCAGCTCACCTCCGGACAGGGGCACTGAAGCTTTCTTT.

The chain is built from TRBV28 and TRBJ1-1, with TRBD1 matching 8 bases. V shed 5 bases and J 2 bases; nucleotides not matched to a gene: 7. This CDR3 spans 15 amino acids. Per the germline V gene, CDR1 is MDHEN and CDR2 is SYDVKM. The CDR3 protein is CASSPWTGLNTEAFF. The CDR3 coding sequence is TGTGCCAGCAGTCCTTGGACAGGGCTAAACACTGAAGCTTTCTTT.